This T cell receptor beta chain derives from a study of T-cell memory formation after mild COVID-19. MiXCR, applied by TCRdb to the 5' RACE reads, yields one record per CDR3 protein. The sample comprises about 350,000 distinct CDR3 sequences, roughly an eighth of which are singletons, and about 20% rests with the top ten. This CDR3 spans 13 amino acids. Germline V lookup: CDR1 MNHEY, CDR2 SVGEGT. The V end lost 0 bases, the J end lost 7 bases, and 9 bases lay between the germline ends. The source of this sequence is a man between 18 and 35 years old who had mild COVID-19 (a few samples of this study predate the infection). Cell type and time point are not known. This rearrangement joins TRBV6-2 or TRBV6-3 to TRBJ1-1; tentative D call: TRBD1 (5 bases). Sequencing used PBMCs or a T cell subset sorted from them (not recorded which). In DNA, the CDR3 is TGTGCCAGCAGTTACTCATCAGGGATTGAAGCTTTCTTT. Its translation: CASSYSSGIEAFF.